This TCR beta chain comes out of a study of blood T cell repertoires in COVID-19. Study at large: The origin of the acute and convalescent COVID-19 samples was the United States, Italy and Spain.

Sequencing was performed with immunoSEQ multiplex PCR; in TCRdb, only in-frame clones are kept and a portion is missing. Of about 200,000 clones in the sample, roughly 86% were seen once. The TCR was taken from a man between 60 and 75 years old with acute or convalescent COVID-19. The source material was peripheral blood.

CDR3: CASSIGWGDRLYGYTF. In DNA form, the CDR3 reads TGTGCCAGTAGTATAGGGTGGGGGGACAGACTCTATGGCTACACCTTC. The chain carries TRBV19 and TRBJ1-2, with TRBD1 matching over 7 bases. This CDR3 has 16 amino acids. Germline V gene sequence: CDR1 LNHDA, CDR2 SQIVND (reference sequence). Trimming at V came to 1 base and at J to 4 bases, leaving 9 bases not matched to a gene.